This paragraph covers one T cell receptor (beta chain) sequence. The data were taken from a study of control samples from healthy donors and cancer patients. Measured with immunoSEQ multiplex PCR; TCRdb has only the in-frame clones, and not every one. The profile shows roughly 120,000 clones, roughly 93% of them singletons. The specimen was blood. This clonotype was sampled from a man under 40 in good health.

Here the CDR3 DNA reads TGTGCCAGCTCACCTACTATGGACAGGGGAGGATCACCCCTCCACTTT. Encoded protein: CASSPTMDRGGSPLHF. The chain links TRBV18 to TRBJ1-6; TRBD1 matches at 9 bases. Germline V gene sequence: CDR1 KGHSH, CDR2 LQKENI. The ends lost 3 bases at V and 10 bases at J; junction bases unmatched: 10. There are 16 residues in the CDR3.